The 26 T cell receptor beta chains presented below share a single source sample, sequenced in a study of shared clonotypes between healthy human individuals. The protocol was immunoSEQ multiplex PCR, while the TCRdb copy is restricted to in-frame clones and leaves out a portion. The table records about 2.4 million clones, over 85% of them present only once. The sequenced sample was naive CD4+ T cells from PBMCs. Regarding subset: CD45RA+ positively selected. All receptors come from a man between 18 and 35 years old in good health. Some clones in this sample may be carry-over from other donors' samples.

This sequence joins TRBV4-3 and TRBJ2-3; D ambiguous. This CDR3 is built from 17 residues. The germline V gene has CDR1 LGHNA and CDR2 YSLEER. V lost 1 base and J lost 7, with 21 bases in between. CDR3 bases: TGCGCCAGCAGCCAAGTTATCAGCAGAGGCCTTCCCCATACGCAGTATTTT. This codes for CASSQVISRGLPHTQYF.

This chain links TRBV2 with TRBJ1-4; D may be TRBD1 (5 bases). CDR1 is SNHLY and CDR2 is FYNNEI in the germline V gene. The V and J ends lost 6 bases and 8 bases respectively, with 16 bases between them. The CDR3 totals 14 residues. The CDR3 reads CASSGTTIGEKLFF. DNA for the CDR3: TGTGCCAGCAGCGGGACGACAATTGGAGAAAAACTGTTTTTT.

This chain links TRBV6-1 with TRBJ2-5, with 9 bases that match TRBD1. J gave up 5 bases and V 5 bases, and 9 bases lay outside the gene matches. Germline V CDR1 and CDR2: MNHNS, SASEGT. The CDR3 is 15 residues long. CDR3: CASSWTGDGWETQYF. The CDR3 region has the DNA TGTGCCAGCAGTTGGACAGGGGACGGTTGGGAGACCCAGTACTTC.

This chain links TRBV6-5 with TRBJ2-3, with 7 bases aligning to TRBD1. The CDR3 extends over 14 amino acids. V was pared by 8 bases and J by 1 base, with 6 bases of the junction left unmatched. The V gene's germline CDR1 is MNHEY and CDR2 SVGAGI. CDR3 protein: CASSVDRGTDTQYF. The CDR3 DNA reads TGTGCCAGCTCAGTCGACAGGGGCACAGATACGCAGTATTTT.

V usage is TRBV11-2 and J usage is TRBJ2-6, with 7 bases identical to TRBD1. This CDR3 region has 17 residues. With V trimmed by 5 bases and J by 0 bases, 7 bases remained unmatched. Germline V gene lookup returns CDR1 SGHAT and CDR2 FQNNGV. Written as DNA, the CDR3 is TGTGCCAGCAGCAGCCGGACAGGATACTCTGGGGCCAACGTCCTGACTTTC. Protein product: CASSSRTGYSGANVLTF.

The chain employs TRBV28 and TRBJ2-7, with 7 bases that match TRBD1. J lost 0 bases, V lost 5 bases, and 7 bases had no gene match. The CDR3 contains 15 residues. Germline V gene sequence: CDR1 MDHEN, CDR2 SYDVKM. The CDR3 reads CASSPMTGHSYEQYF. The DNA for the CDR3 is TGTGCCAGCAGTCCCATGACAGGGCACTCCTACGAGCAGTACTTC.

The chain links TRBV14 to TRBJ2-1; TRBD2 agrees at 13 bases. Germline V lookup: CDR1 SGHDN, CDR2 FVKESK. The CDR3 length is 18 residues. V lost 4 bases to trimming and J lost 2 bases; unmatched junction nucleotides: 8. This chain's CDR3 is CASSPRLAGGSPYNEQFF. CDR3 in DNA: TGTGCCAGCAGCCCACGACTAGCGGGAGGTTCCCCCTACAATGAGCAGTTCTTC.

The chain uses TRBV5-6 and TRBJ2-4; D is unresolved. The CDR3 has 12 amino acids. Looked up from germline, CDR1 is SGHDT and CDR2 is YYEEEE. Trimming shortened V by 2 bases and J by 9 bases, and 9 bases separated the two germline ends. The CDR3: CASSFGLGIQYF. The DNA for the CDR3 is TGTGCCAGCAGCTTCGGGCTCGGCATTCAGTACTTC.

In the case of this clone: Other DNA sequences of this sample code for an identical CDR3. The chain joins TRBV20-1 to TRBJ1-1; the D is unclear. This CDR3 has 11 residues. Germline CDR1 DFQATT, CDR2 SNEGSKA (reference sequence). The germline V and J ends were trimmed by 5 bases and 4 bases, with 8 bases remaining between them. CDR3 sequence reads: CSASPRTEAFF. The CDR3 DNA follows: TGCAGTGCTTCACCGCGCACTGAAGCTTTCTTT.

J is TRBJ2-7 and V is TRBV28; maybe TRBD1 (6 bases). This CDR3 region has 12 residues. The germline CDR1 and CDR2 sequences are MDHEN and SYDVKM. V dropped 5 bases and J dropped 5 bases, with 10 bases sitting between them. The CDR3 region has the DNA TGTGCCAGCAGTCGGACAGTCGACGAGCAGTACTTC. It translates to CASSRTVDEQYF.

This clone was detected a few times. Other DNA sequences in this specimen translate into the identical CDR3. The J gene is TRBJ1-2, the V gene TRBV11-2; 8 bases are shared with TRBD1. Germline V lookup: CDR1 SGHAT, CDR2 FQNNGV. After removal of 1 base from V and 10 bases from J, the junction contained 5 bases not matched to a gene. The CDR3 sequence is 13 residues long. The chain's CDR3 is CASSLVLGQDYTF. The CDR3 region has the DNA TGTGCCAGCAGCTTAGTTTTGGGACAGGACTACACCTTC.

The CDR3 spells CASSVDFGTPSGANVLTF. The CDR3 coding sequence is TGTGCCAGCAGCGTAGATTTTGGGACACCCTCTGGGGCCAACGTCCTGACTTTC. The rearrangement uses TRBV9 and TRBJ2-6; D perhaps matches TRBD1 (6 bases). CDR1 is SGDLS, CDR2 YYNGEE, per germline. Trimming took 0 bases from V and 0 from J, leaving 13 bases between them. This CDR3 is 18 amino acids long.

The V call is TRBV28, the J call TRBJ1-2, with 8 bases aligning to TRBD1. The CDR3 runs to 12 residues. V dropped 6 bases and J dropped 12; count of bases not matched to a gene: 9. Germline V CDR1 and CDR2: MDHEN, SYDVKM. DNA of the CDR3: TGTGCCAGCAGCTTTCAGGGGGCGCAGGACACCTTC. Translation: CASSFQGAQDTF.

This clone was observed a single time. The genes are TRBV9 and TRBJ2-3, with 7 bases aligning to TRBD2. This CDR3 is 14 amino acids long. J was trimmed by 6 bases and V by 0 bases; bases with no gene match: 4. Germline CDR1 reads SGDLS; CDR2 reads YYNGEE. The CDR3 region has the DNA TGTGCCAGCAGCGTAGGGCCCGGGGGGGATACGCAGTATTTT. It yields the protein CASSVGPGGDTQYF.

This chain connects TRBV27 to TRBJ2-5; D unclear. The V end was cut by 6 bases, the J end by 5 bases, with 13 bases between. The V gene's germline CDR1 is MNHEY and CDR2 SMNVEV (reference sequence). The CDR3 extends over 13 amino acids. The CDR3 DNA sequence: TGTGCCAGCAGCCCTGGGCTGTGGGAGACCCAGTACTTC. Its protein product is CASSPGLWETQYF.

This clone was counted between two and nine times. Other nucleotide sequences in the sample specify the same CDR3. The V and J genes are TRBV4-1 and TRBJ1-5; no firm D call. The CDR3 has 13 residues. From germline, CDR1 is MGHRA and CDR2 YSYEKL. V was trimmed by 1 base and J by 2 bases, leaving 3 bases between them. The CDR3 DNA reads TGCGCCAGCAGCCAAGTGGGCAATCAGCCCCAGCATTTT. It translates to CASSQVGNQPQHF.

The chain is built from TRBV7-2 and TRBJ2-2, with TRBD2 matching over 8 bases. CDR3 length: 17 amino acids. Germline loops: CDR1 SGHTA, CDR2 FQGNSA. Trimming removed 2 bases from V and 4 bases from J; junction bases left unmatched: 9. This CDR3 reads CASSLNPALAGTGELFF. The CDR3 DNA is TGTGCCAGCAGCTTAAACCCCGCCCTAGCGGGCACCGGGGAGCTGTTTTTT. Variable domain in full (rest from reference TRBV7-2 and TRBJ2-2): GAGVSQSPSNKVTEKGKDVELRCDPISGHTALYWYRQSLGQGLEFLIYFQGNSAPDKSGLPSDRFSAERTGGSVSTLTIQRTQQEDSAVYLCASSLNPALAGTGELFFGEGSRLTVL.

The chain is built from TRBV6-1 and TRBJ2-7, with D perhaps matching TRBD1 or TRBD2 (5 bases each). Germline CDR1 reads MNHNS; CDR2 reads SASEGT. CDR3 length: 11 amino acids. Trimming took 5 bases from V and 10 from J, leaving 12 bases between them. DNA of the CDR3: TGTGCCAGCAGTTATATGGGGGTACAGTACTTC. Translated: CASSYMGVQYF.

V is TRBV28 and J is TRBJ1-5, with D possibly being TRBD1 (5 bases). Trimming stripped 7 bases from V and 6 bases from J, with 10 bases between. CDR1 is MDHEN and CDR2 is SYDVKM in the germline V gene. The CDR3 runs 12 residues. CDR3 in amino acids: CASTSGGQPQHF. CDR3 coding DNA: TGTGCCAGCACCTCGGGGGGTCAGCCCCAGCATTTT.

The chain is built from TRBV19 and TRBJ2-5; D is perhaps TRBD1 (7 bases). Germline CDR1 reads LNHDA; CDR2 reads SQIVND (reference sequence). CDR3 length: 17 amino acids. Trimming shortened V by 3 bases and J by 5 bases, and 22 bases separated the two germline ends. CDR3 sequence reads: CASSIGGQGGGPETQYF. As DNA, the CDR3 is TGTGCCAGTAGTATTGGGGGGCAGGGGGGAGGCCCGGAGACCCAGTACTTC.

The chain carries TRBV2 and TRBJ1-5; D perhaps matches TRBD1 (5 bases). CDR3 length: 19 residues. The germline V and J ends were trimmed by 0 bases and 1 base, with 19 bases remaining between them. CDR1 is SNHLY and CDR2 is FYNNEI in the germline V gene. CDR3 residues: CASSEAPSWARGSNQPQHF. DNA for the CDR3: TGTGCCAGCAGTGAAGCGCCAAGCTGGGCCCGGGGGAGCAATCAGCCCCAGCATTTT.

The gene calls are TRBV7-8 and TRBJ1-1; D gene unclear. Germline V gene lookup returns CDR1 SGHVS and CDR2 FQNEAQ. The CDR3 spans 13 residues. The V end was cut by 3 bases, the J end by 11 bases, with 16 bases between. CDR3 in DNA: TGTGCCAGCAGCTTCCAGTCGACAACCTTGGCTTTCTTT. It translates to CASSFQSTTLAFF.

This chain uses TRBV5-1 with TRBJ2-1; 9 bases fit TRBD2. The germline V gene encodes CDR1 SGHRS and CDR2 YFSETQ. Trimming removed 0 bases from V and 7 bases from J; junction bases left unmatched: 8. The CDR3 extends over 16 amino acids. The CDR3 region has the DNA TGCGCCAGCAGCTTGGATCCTAGCGGGGTGGATAATGAGCAGTTCTTC. Its translation: CASSLDPSGVDNEQFF.

This clone came up once. The rearrangement joins TRBV5-5 to TRBJ1-4, with TRBD1 as a possible D gene (6 bases). The CDR3 contains 14 residues. The germline V gene encodes CDR1 SGHKS and CDR2 YYEKEE (reference sequence). V was clipped by 4 bases and J by 7 bases, with 14 bases between them. CDR3 DNA sequence: TGTGCCAGCAGCCAGGGGAGTGTGGTTGAAAAACTGTTTTTT. Translation gives CASSQGSVVEKLFF.

The chain carries TRBV28 and TRBJ1-6; weak D call: TRBD1 (6 bases). The germline V and J ends were trimmed by 6 bases and 7 bases, with 16 bases remaining between them. This CDR3 is 15 amino acids long. Germline V gives CDR1 MDHEN, CDR2 SYDVKM. CDR3 bases: TGTGCCAGCAGGTTTCTGGGGGCGGGGAATTCACCCCTCCACTTT. Its translation: CASRFLGAGNSPLHF.

The rearrangement uses TRBV29-1 and TRBJ1-2; D call uncertain. V shed 4 bases and J shed 2 bases, with 11 bases lying between them. CDR1 is SQVTM, CDR2 ANQGSEA, per germline. The CDR3 has 13 residues. DNA for the CDR3: TGCAGCGTTGGAGGGTCCGGGAACTATGGCTACACCTTC. This translates into CSVGGSGNYGYTF.